This TCR beta chain originates from a study of blood T cell repertoires in COVID-19. Study-level background: Samples came from the United States, Italy and Spain, spanning acute and convalescent COVID-19. From T cells, B-cell-depleted T cells, or PBMCs came the material, which was cDNA or gDNA.

The CDR3 is 16 amino acids. After removal of 6 bases from V and 0 bases from J, the junction contained 8 bases not matched to a gene. The germline V gene has CDR1 SNHLY and CDR2 FYNNEI. Original handling: Amplification from reference gene primers served as the basis for estimated nucleated cell counts. Profiling relied on immunoSEQ multiplex PCR, and the TCRdb table lists in-frame clones only, not all of them. V, J and clone size were drawn from that table, and D and trimming were deduced from the DNA. The sample lists 130,000 to 150,000 clones; approximately 85% were seen once. V gene TRBV2 combines with J gene TRBJ2-1; 7 bases agree with TRBD2. The sample was peripheral blood. The source is a man between 70 and 80 years old with acute or convalescent COVID-19. This CDR3 reads CASSPMGGFSYNEQFF. The DNA of the CDR3 is TGTGCCAGCAGCCCCATGGGGGGGTTCTCCTACAATGAGCAGTTCTTC.